These 18 T cell receptor beta chains were sequenced from one sample in a study of OX40 agonist ivuxolimab in advanced cancers. TCRdb keeps only in-frame clones here, not all; method: immunoSEQ multiplex PCR. The data contain approximately 23,000 clones, about 87% of them singletons. The sequences come from CD4+ or CD8+ T cells sorted from blood, collected in a trial of the OX40 agonist ivuxolimab. These receptors came from an adult with an advanced solid tumor such as melanoma, head and neck, liver or kidney cancer.

This chain joins TRBV18 and TRBJ2-7; D assignment may be TRBD1 or TRBD2 (5 bases each). This CDR3 has 15 amino acids. The V end was cut by 8 bases, the J end by 3 bases, with 20 bases between. CDR1 and CDR2 (germline): KGHSH, LQKENI. The CDR3 here is CASKTGTRTHYEQYF. The CDR3 DNA reads as TGTGCCAGCAAGACCGGGACCCGGACTCACTACGAGCAGTACTTC.

The chain couples TRBV2 to TRBJ2-4; D gene unclear. The CDR3 runs to 14 residues. V lost 6 bases to trimming and J lost 1 base, with 10 bases between them. The germline CDR1 and CDR2 sequences are SNHLY and FYNNEI. CDR3 sequence (DNA): TGTGCCAGCAGAGATGATCGGGCCAAAAACATTCAGTACTTC. Amino acids: CASRDDRAKNIQYF.

The J gene is TRBJ2-5, the V gene TRBV27, with 11 positions matching TRBD2. Germline CDR1 reads MNHEY; CDR2 reads SMNVEV (reference sequence). The trim removed 4 bases at V and 2 bases at J, leaving 3 bases unmatched. This CDR3 is 15 amino acids long. The CDR3 bases are TGTGCCAGCAGTTCACTAGCGGGGGTTCAAGAGACCCAGTACTTC. Translation: CASSSLAGVQETQYF.

The DNA of the CDR3 is TGTGCCAGCAGTTACCCCCTCTCGGGGGGGCAGTTTGAGCAGTTCTTC. Its translation: CASSYPLSGGQFEQFF. V gene TRBV6-5 combines with J gene TRBJ2-1; TRBD2 agrees at 8 bases. The V gene's germline CDR1 is MNHEY and CDR2 SVGAGI. This CDR3 is built from 16 residues. V dropped 2 bases and J dropped 9; count of bases not matched to a gene: 12.

The chain employs TRBV19 and TRBJ1-2; D unclear. The CDR3 is 12 residues long. The germline V gene encodes CDR1 LNHDA and CDR2 SQIVND (reference sequence). Trimming cost V 5 bases and J 4 bases, with 8 bases left between them. CDR3 sequence (DNA): TGTGCCAGTAGTTGGGAGGGCTATGGCTACACCTTC. Translated, it gives CASSWEGYGYTF.

The chain carries TRBV10-3 and TRBJ2-7; 9 bases are shared with TRBD2. V shed 4 bases and J 4 bases; nucleotides not matched to a gene: 5. Per the germline V gene, CDR1 is ENHRY and CDR2 is SYGVKD. The CDR3 sequence is 14 residues long. The CDR3, as DNA: TGTGCCATCAGTGGACTAGCGGATACTTACGAGCAGTACTTC. It codes for CAISGLADTYEQYF.

The CDR3 DNA is TGTGCCAGCAATACGGGACAGGGGGCGAATCAGCCCCAGCATTTT. Translation: CASNTGQGANQPQHF. This sequence joins TRBV2 and TRBJ1-5, with 12 bases identical to TRBD1. CDR1 is SNHLY and CDR2 is FYNNEI in the germline V gene. This CDR3 has 15 amino acids. J gave up 4 bases and V 7 bases, and 5 bases lay outside the gene matches. Using reference TRBV2 and TRBJ1-5 for the parts outside the CDR3, the full variable domain is EPEVTQTPSHQVTQMGQEVILRCVPISNHLYFYWYRQILGQKVEFLVSFYNNEISEKSEIFDDQFSVERPDGSNFTLKIRSTKLEDSAMYFCASNTGQGANQPQHFGDGTRLSIL.

The V call is TRBV11-2, the J call TRBJ2-3, with TRBD2 matching over 7 bases. The CDR3 sequence is 14 residues long. Germline V gene data show CDR1 as SGHAT and CDR2 as FQNNGV. Trimming cost V 5 bases and J 4 bases; bases outside gene matches: 6. CDR3 residues: CASSPGLAADTQYF. The CDR3 bases are TGTGCCAGCAGCCCGGGGCTAGCGGCAGATACGCAGTATTTT.

This clone was detected once. The chain joins TRBV5-6 to TRBJ1-5; D remains ambiguous. The CDR3 is made up of 14 amino acids. With 4 bases removed from V and 8 bases from J, the gap between germline ends came to 16 bases. Per germline, CDR1 SGHDT and CDR2 YYEEEE. CDR3 sequence reads: CASSPPPPGEPQHF. CDR3 sequence (DNA): TGTGCCAGCAGCCCCCCCCCACCGGGCGAGCCCCAGCATTTT.

The CDR3 bases are TGTGCCAGCTCACCACGACTAGCGGGAGAAGAGACCCAGTACTTC. It specifies CASSPRLAGEETQYF. The chain recombines TRBV18 with TRBJ2-5; 12 bases match TRBD2. The CDR3 loop spans 15 amino acids. Unmatched junction bases numbered 0, after V lost 1 base and J lost 3 bases. Germline CDR1 and CDR2: KGHSH and LQKENI.

This clone was counted once. The rearrangement links TRBV30 to TRBJ2-7; possible D gene TRBD1, 5 bases. CDR1 and CDR2 from the germline V gene are GTSNPN and SVGIG (reference sequence). The CDR3 has 13 amino acids. V gave up 1 base and J gave up 10 bases, with 17 bases separating them. The CDR3 nucleotides are TGTGCCTGGAGTGGAACAGGTCTACGATTTCAGTACTTC. Its translation is CAWSGTGLRFQYF.

The V and J genes are TRBV2 and TRBJ2-3; no firm D call. The germline CDR1 and CDR2 sequences are SNHLY and FYNNEI. This CDR3 is 14 amino acids long. Trimming pared 3 bases from V and 4 bases from J, leaving 11 bases between. CDR3 residues: CASSDEDLADTQYF. As DNA, the CDR3 is TGTGCCAGCAGTGATGAGGACCTGGCAGATACGCAGTATTTT.

J is TRBJ2-5 and V is TRBV7-9, with 9 bases lining up with TRBD1. CDR3 length: 15 amino acids. The V segment lost 5 bases and the J segment 2 bases; nucleotides outside the gene matches: 6. Germline CDR1 reads SEHNR; CDR2 reads FQNEAQ (reference sequence). CDR3 sequence (DNA): TGTGCCAGCAGCGATAAGGGACAGGGACAAGAGACCCAGTACTTC. It translates to CASSDKGQGQETQYF.

The chain employs TRBV6-1 and TRBJ1-2, with D uncertain. The CDR3 covers 13 residues. Germline values: CDR1 MNHNS, CDR2 SASEGT. The ends were cut back, 2 bases at V and 6 bases at J, with 10 bases in the middle. The chain's CDR3 is CASSERVGNGYTF. Here the CDR3 DNA reads TGTGCCAGCAGTGAACGGGTGGGGAATGGCTACACCTTC.

The genes are TRBV5-1 and TRBJ1-1, with D tentatively TRBD1 (6 bases). This CDR3 has 14 residues. V lost 2 bases, J lost 1 base, and 9 bases lay in between. CDR1 and CDR2 (germline): SGHRS, YFSETQ. CDR3 region: CASSLDRQNTEAFF. In DNA, the CDR3 is TGCGCCAGCAGCTTAGACAGGCAGAACACTGAAGCTTTCTTT.

The V call is TRBV5-4, the J call TRBJ2-7; 12 bases agree with TRBD2. Trimming removed 0 bases from V and 5 bases from J; junction bases left unmatched: 0. The CDR3 runs 14 residues. Germline assignment: CDR1 SGHNT and CDR2 YYREEE (reference sequence). The DNA of the CDR3 is TGTGCCAGCAGCTTGGGACTAGCGGGAGACGAGCAGTACTTC. Protein: CASSLGLAGDEQYF.

This chain connects TRBV11-3 to TRBJ2-5; the D gene could be TRBD1 or TRBD2 (5 bases each). Germline CDR1 reads SGHNT; CDR2 reads YENEEA. CDR3 length: 16 residues. Between the trimmed V and J ends, which lost 7 bases and 5 bases, there was a span of 23 bases. The CDR3 reads CASIIPPRGQWETQYF. CDR3 DNA sequence: TGTGCCAGCATAATCCCCCCTCGGGGCCAGTGGGAGACCCAGTACTTC.

CDR3 DNA sequence: TGTGCCAGCAGCCCGAGCCTAGCGGGAGGGACCGGGGAGCTGTTTTTT. Translated: CASSPSLAGGTGELFF. The chain recombines TRBV28 with TRBJ2-2; 12 positions agree with TRBD2. The V gene end was trimmed by 6 bases and the J gene end by 5 bases; junction bases not matched to a gene: 7. Germline CDR1 and CDR2: MDHEN and SYDVKM. The CDR3 has 16 residues.